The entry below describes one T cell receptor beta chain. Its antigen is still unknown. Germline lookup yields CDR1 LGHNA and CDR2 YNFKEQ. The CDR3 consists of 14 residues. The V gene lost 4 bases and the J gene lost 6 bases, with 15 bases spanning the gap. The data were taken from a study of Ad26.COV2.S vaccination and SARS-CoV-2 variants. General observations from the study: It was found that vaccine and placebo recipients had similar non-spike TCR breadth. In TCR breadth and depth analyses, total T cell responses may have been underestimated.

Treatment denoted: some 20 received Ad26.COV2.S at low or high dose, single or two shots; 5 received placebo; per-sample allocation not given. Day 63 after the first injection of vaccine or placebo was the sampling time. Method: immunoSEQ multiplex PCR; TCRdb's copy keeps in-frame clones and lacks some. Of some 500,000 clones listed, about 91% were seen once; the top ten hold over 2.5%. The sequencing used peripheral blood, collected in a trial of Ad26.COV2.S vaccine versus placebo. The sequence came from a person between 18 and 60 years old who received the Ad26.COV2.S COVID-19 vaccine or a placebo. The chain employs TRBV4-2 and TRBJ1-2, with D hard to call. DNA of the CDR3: TGTGCCAGCAGCCGGGCGGGTCGACGGGATGGCTACACCTTC. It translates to CASSRAGRRDGYTF.